These 21 T cell receptor beta chains share one sample of origin, sequenced in a study of CD8 T cells in ankylosing spondylitis. General study findings and limits: Within ankylosing spondylitis blood, a TCR beta motif made up of seven to nine highly homologous variants appeared to be characteristic.

Their cognate antigens are unknown. TCRdb recomputed calls from the 5' RACE reads with MiXCR, one row per CDR3 protein. The data contain some 700,000 distinct CDR3 sequences, around 17% of them singletons. The specimen was blood, either unsorted or a sorted T cell fraction (not recorded which). Receptors were obtained from a male donor with ankylosing spondylitis.

The chain is built from TRBV5-5 and TRBJ2-2; 7 bases map to TRBD1. The CDR3 covers 15 residues. The V segment lost 4 bases and the J segment 6 bases; nucleotides outside the gene matches: 9. Germline CDR1 SGHKS, CDR2 YYEKEE (reference sequence). In DNA, the CDR3 is TGTGCCAGCAGCAGCCGGGACAGTGGTCCCGGGGAGCTGTTTTTT. As protein: CASSSRDSGPGELFF.

This clonotype was observed a single time. V gene TRBV15 combines with J gene TRBJ1-5; D is ambiguous. The V and J ends lost 2 bases and 4 bases respectively, with 9 bases between them. The CDR3 extends over 14 amino acids. Germline values: CDR1 LNHNV, CDR2 YYDKDF (reference sequence). The CDR3 loop reads CATSRNDPNQPQHF. CDR3 bases: TGTGCCACCAGCAGAAATGATCCGAATCAGCCCCAGCATTTT.

The chain combines TRBV28 with TRBJ1-5, with D perhaps matching TRBD1 (6 bases). The CDR3 contains 14 residues. The germline CDR1 and CDR2 sequences are MDHEN and SYDVKM. Between the trimmed V and J ends, which lost 7 bases and 5 bases, there was a span of 15 bases. This chain's CDR3 is CASTTAQGHQPQHF. CDR3 sequence (DNA): TGTGCCAGCACGACCGCCCAGGGGCATCAGCCCCAGCATTTT.

In its sample, this clonotype was seen a few times. The chain employs TRBV27 and TRBJ2-1; 7 bases fit TRBD1. Trimming cost V 2 bases and J 5 bases; bases outside gene matches: 3. Germline V lookup: CDR1 MNHEY, CDR2 SMNVEV (reference sequence). This CDR3 has 14 residues. CDR3 nucleotide sequence: TGTGCCAGCAGTTTAAAACAGGGGAACAATGAGCAGTTCTTC. It translates to CASSLKQGNNEQFF.

The chain combines TRBV4-3 with TRBJ1-5; D may be TRBD1 (5 bases). Trimming pared 0 bases from V and 0 bases from J, leaving 12 bases between. This CDR3 spans 17 amino acids. The germline V gene encodes CDR1 LGHNA and CDR2 YSLEER. The CDR3 region has the DNA TGCGCCAGCAGCCAAGATCGGGGCATACTTAGCAATCAGCCCCAGCATTTT. Protein: CASSQDRGILSNQPQHF.

V and J are TRBV5-1 and TRBJ2-1; no reliable D call. The germline CDR1 and CDR2 sequences are SGHRS and YFSETQ. The V and J ends lost 3 bases and 0 bases respectively, with 10 bases between them. CDR3 length equals 15 residues. CDR3 loop: CASSSKPSSYNEQFF. The CDR3 DNA reads as TGCGCCAGCAGCTCCAAACCGAGCTCCTACAATGAGCAGTTCTTC.

This clonotype was found many times. The chain combines TRBV5-1 with TRBJ2-7; D is perhaps TRBD2 (5 bases). V lost 6 bases, J lost 11 bases, and 21 bases lay in between. Germline V CDR1 and CDR2: SGHRS, YFSETQ. This CDR3 is 13 amino acids long. CDR3 nucleotides: TGCGCCAGCAACCGGGATCTGGTGGGGAAAAAGTACTTC. Translation: CASNRDLVGKKYF.

The chain has TRBV5-1 and TRBJ2-7, with D perhaps TRBD2 (5 bases). The CDR3 runs 14 residues. CDR1 and CDR2 (germline): SGHRS, YFSETQ. Trimming pared 5 bases from V and 1 base from J, leaving 13 bases between. The CDR3 protein is CASSSHTSSYEQYF. The CDR3 bases are TGCGCCAGCAGTTCGCACACTAGTTCCTACGAGCAGTACTTC. The full variable domain, its missing parts supplied by reference TRBV5-1 and TRBJ2-7, is KAGVTQTPRYLIKTRGQQVTLSCSPISGHRSVSWYQQTPGQGLQFLFEYFSETQRNKGNFPGRFSGRQFSNSRSEMNVSTLELGDSALYLCASSSHTSSYEQYFGPGTRLTVT.

This clonotype was counted a few times. CDR3 loop: CASSKGTYEQYF. The CDR3, as DNA: TGTGCCAGCAGCAAAGGTACCTACGAGCAGTACTTC. V and J are TRBV11-2 and TRBJ2-7; the D is unclear. There are 12 residues in the CDR3. V was pared by 5 bases and J by 2 bases, with 7 bases between. CDR1 and CDR2 (germline): SGHAT, FQNNGV.

In this sample, this clonotype turned up a few times. The chain uses TRBV7-9 and TRBJ1-1; perhaps TRBD1 as D (5 bases). The CDR3 spans 15 residues. CDR1 is SEHNR and CDR2 is FQNEAQ in the germline V gene (reference sequence). V lost 8 bases to trimming and J lost 8 bases, with 24 bases between them. The CDR3 region has the DNA TGTGCCAGCCAACCCTCCGGGGACCCCCGCGCCGAAGCTTTCTTT. As protein: CASQPSGDPRAEAFF. The variable domain in full, with the rest retrieved from reference TRBV7-9 and TRBJ1-1, is DTGVSQNPRHKITKRGQNVTFRCDPISEHNRLYWYRQTLGQGPEFLTYFQNEAQLEKSRLLSDRFSAERPKGSFSTLEIQRTEQGDSAMYLCASQPSGDPRAEAFFGQGTRLTVV.

This clonotype came up a few times. The chain links TRBV30 to TRBJ1-2, with D possibly matching TRBD1 (5 bases). The CDR3 totals 12 residues. Germline assignment: CDR1 GTSNPN and CDR2 SVGIG (reference sequence). Trimming stripped 1 base from V and 2 bases from J, with 5 bases between. The CDR3 coding sequence is TGTGCCTGGAGTGGGGACAACTATGGCTACACCTTC. This codes for CAWSGDNYGYTF.

The chain joins TRBV10-2 to TRBJ1-1, with 8 nucleotides matching TRBD1. Germline CDR1 WSHSY, CDR2 SAAADI. The CDR3 totals 14 residues. Trimming cost V 6 bases and J 1 base; bases outside gene matches: 4. The CDR3, as DNA: TGCGCCAGCAGAAAGACAGGGGAGAACACTGAAGCTTTCTTT. As protein: CASRKTGENTEAFF.

This clonotype was counted only a few times. The chain links TRBV20-1 to TRBJ2-1; maybe TRBD2 (6 bases). This CDR3 has 12 amino acids. Between the trimmed V and J ends, which lost 1 base and 15 bases, there was a span of 16 bases. Germline CDR1 is DFQATT and CDR2 is SNEGSKA (reference sequence). The CDR3 DNA reads as TGCAGTGCTAGAGGTCCTAGCGACGTGGTGTTCTTC. Translating gives CSARGPSDVVFF.

The J gene is TRBJ2-3, the V gene TRBV5-5; 8 nucleotides agree with TRBD2. Germline assignment: CDR1 SGHKS and CDR2 YYEKEE (reference sequence). CDR3 length: 14 amino acids. The junction had 6 bases not matched to a gene; V was cut back by 4 bases and J by 5 bases. The CDR3 region is CASSLGGAIDTQYF. CDR3 in DNA: TGTGCCAGCAGCCTCGGGGGGGCGATAGATACGCAGTATTTT. Drawing the rest from reference TRBV5-5 and TRBJ2-3, the complete variable domain is DAGVTQSPTHLIKTRGQQVTLRCSPISGHKSVSWYQQVLGQGPQFIFQYYEKEERGRGNFPDRFSARQFPNYSSELNVNALLLGDSALYLCASSLGGAIDTQYFGPGTRLTVL.

This clonotype was detected ten times or more. The chain has TRBV29-1 and TRBJ2-1; the D gene could be TRBD1 or TRBD2 (5 bases each). This CDR3 comprises 14 residues. Deletions cut 5 bases from V and 4 bases from J, with 15 bases between. Per germline, CDR1 SQVTM and CDR2 ANQGSEA. CDR3 loop: CSVPRDPWYNEQFF. As DNA, the CDR3 is TGCAGCGTTCCCAGGGACCCCTGGTACAATGAGCAGTTCTTC.

This clonotype was found a few times. This chain connects TRBV29-1 to TRBJ2-5; perhaps TRBD2 as D (6 bases). The germline V gene encodes CDR1 SQVTM and CDR2 ANQGSEA. This CDR3 region has 13 residues. V was clipped by 2 bases and J by 2 bases, with 9 bases between them. CDR3: CSVEIGSQETQYF. The CDR3 DNA reads as TGCAGCGTTGAAATCGGGAGTCAAGAGACCCAGTACTTC.

This chain uses TRBV18 with TRBJ2-5, with D perhaps TRBD1 or TRBD2 (6 bases each). V was pared by 3 bases and J by 1 base, with 15 bases between. CDR3 length: 16 amino acids. Per germline, CDR1 KGHSH and CDR2 LQKENI. The CDR3 region has the DNA TGTGCCAGCTCACCGTGGCAGGGGAGGTCCCAAGAGACCCAGTACTTC. It encodes CASSPWQGRSQETQYF.

This clonotype appeared a few times. The genes are TRBV6-1 and TRBJ1-6; D is unclear. The CDR3 has 13 amino acids. V shed 4 bases and J shed 7 bases, with 8 bases lying between them. Germline CDR1 reads MNHNS; CDR2 reads SASEGT. The CDR3: CASSGQQNSPLHF. CDR3 sequence (DNA): TGTGCCAGCAGTGGCCAGCAGAATTCACCCCTCCACTTT.

The rearrangement uses TRBV2 and TRBJ1-5, with D possibly being TRBD1 (6 bases). This CDR3 region has 14 residues. Trimming stripped 7 bases from V and 2 bases from J, with 12 bases between. Per the germline V gene, CDR1 is SNHLY and CDR2 is FYNNEI. CDR3 DNA sequence: TGTGCCAGCACTCCAGGGGCCCGCAATCAGCCCCAGCATTTT. Translating it yields CASTPGARNQPQHF. Complete variable domain (other parts from reference TRBV2 and TRBJ1-5): EPEVTQTPSHQVTQMGQEVILRCVPISNHLYFYWYRQILGQKVEFLVSFYNNEISEKSEIFDDQFSVERPDGSNFTLKIRSTKLEDSAMYFCASTPGARNQPQHFGDGTRLSIL.

J is TRBJ2-5 and V is TRBV6-5; D might be TRBD2 (6 bases). The germline CDR1 and CDR2 sequences are MNHEY and SVGAGI. The CDR3 covers 16 residues. Trimming removed 0 bases from V and 2 bases from J, with 13 bases in between. CDR3 sequence reads: CASSYSSPEGQETQYF. In nucleotides, the CDR3 is TGTGCCAGCAGTTACTCTTCGCCGGAGGGGCAAGAGACCCAGTACTTC.

This sequence joins TRBV27 and TRBJ2-5; TRBD2 aligns across 11 bases. Germline CDR1 and CDR2: MNHEY and SMNVEV (reference sequence). V lost 5 bases, J lost 1 base, and 3 bases stayed unmatched. CDR3 length equals 15 residues. The CDR3 spells CASSVLAGGQETQYF. The CDR3 DNA is TGTGCCAGCAGTGTGCTAGCGGGAGGCCAAGAGACCCAGTACTTC.